Following are 6 T cell receptor beta chains from one sample sequenced in a study of blood T cell repertoires in COVID-19. Some clones are missing from TCRdb's copy, which holds only in-frame ones; the method was immunoSEQ multiplex PCR. The sample yields 150,000 to 200,000 clones, roughly 89% seen once. The sequenced sample consisted of peripheral blood. These receptor sequences come from a man aged 35 to 55 with acute or convalescent COVID-19.

This clone rates as medium-sized (0.01 to 0.1%). The chain joins TRBV6-6 to TRBJ2-6; tentatively, D is TRBD1 (6 bases). This CDR3 is built from 15 residues. Per germline, CDR1 MNHNY and CDR2 SVGAGI (reference sequence). The V gene lost 2 bases and the J gene lost 4 bases, with 9 bases spanning the gap. CDR3: CASSYTGKGANVLTF. The CDR3 coding sequence is TGTGCCAGCAGTTACACAGGGAAAGGGGCCAACGTCCTGACTTTC.

This clone was observed a single time. Here the CDR3 reads CAISELSQRGSNTGELFF. The CDR3 nucleotides read TGTGCCATCAGTGAGTTGTCCCAGCGGGGGTCGAACACCGGGGAGCTGTTTTTT. This chain links TRBV10-3 with TRBJ2-2, with 8 bases matching TRBD2. Germline CDR1 reads ENHRY; CDR2 reads SYGVKD. The CDR3 covers 18 residues. Trimming took 1 base from V and 0 from J; bases not matched to a gene: 7.

This clone was detected once. This chain connects TRBV19 to TRBJ2-7; TRBD1 matches at 7 bases. Germline V gene lookup returns CDR1 LNHDA and CDR2 SQIVND (reference sequence). V gave up 7 bases and J gave up 3 bases; unmatched junction bases: 12. This CDR3 is built from 15 residues. CDR3 nucleotides: TGTGCCAGTAATCCTTCCCCGGGGACAGTCTACGAGCAGTACTTC. This translates into CASNPSPGTVYEQYF.

V usage is TRBV2 and J usage is TRBJ1-1; unclear D gene. Germline V gene lookup returns CDR1 SNHLY and CDR2 FYNNEI. The CDR3 extends over 13 amino acids. The V gene lost 5 bases and the J gene lost 1 base, with 8 bases spanning the gap. The CDR3 here is CASSIDWNTEAFF. CDR3 nucleotides: TGTGCCAGCAGTATCGACTGGAACACTGAAGCTTTCTTT.

The V and J genes are TRBV5-6 and TRBJ2-7; 7 bases map to TRBD1. The CDR3 runs 13 residues. The germline CDR1 and CDR2 sequences are SGHDT and YYEEEE. V dropped 2 bases and J dropped 7; count of bases not matched to a gene: 6. The CDR3, as DNA: TGTGCCAGCAGCTTACAGGGGCTGGTAGAGCAGTACTTC. Translation gives CASSLQGLVEQYF.

The chain carries TRBV5-4 and TRBJ2-1; perhaps TRBD2 as D (5 bases). CDR1 and CDR2 from the germline V gene are SGHNT and YYREEE (reference sequence). The V gene lost 4 bases and the J gene lost 8 bases, with 13 bases spanning the gap. The CDR3 sequence is 13 residues long. CDR3 sequence (DNA): TGTGCCAGCAGCAATTCCCGGGGTTATGAGCAGTTCTTC. Encoded protein: CASSNSRGYEQFF.